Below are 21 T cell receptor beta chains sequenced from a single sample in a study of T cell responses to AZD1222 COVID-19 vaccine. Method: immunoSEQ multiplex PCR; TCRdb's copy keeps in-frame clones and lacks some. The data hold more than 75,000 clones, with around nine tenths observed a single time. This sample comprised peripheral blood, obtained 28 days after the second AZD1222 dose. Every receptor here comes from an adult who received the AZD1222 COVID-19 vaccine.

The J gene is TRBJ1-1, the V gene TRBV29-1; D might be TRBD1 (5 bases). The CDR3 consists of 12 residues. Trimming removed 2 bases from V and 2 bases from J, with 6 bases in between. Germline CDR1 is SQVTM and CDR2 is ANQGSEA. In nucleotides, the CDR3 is TGCAGCGTTGAAAGGGGAAACACTGAAGCTTTCTTT. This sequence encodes CSVERGNTEAFF.

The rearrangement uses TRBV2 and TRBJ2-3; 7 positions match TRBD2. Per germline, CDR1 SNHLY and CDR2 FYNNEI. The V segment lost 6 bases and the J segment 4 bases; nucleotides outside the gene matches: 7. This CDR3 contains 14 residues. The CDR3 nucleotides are TGTGCCAGCAGGAGGCGGGAGAGGCCAGATACGCAGTATTTT. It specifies CASRRRERPDTQYF.

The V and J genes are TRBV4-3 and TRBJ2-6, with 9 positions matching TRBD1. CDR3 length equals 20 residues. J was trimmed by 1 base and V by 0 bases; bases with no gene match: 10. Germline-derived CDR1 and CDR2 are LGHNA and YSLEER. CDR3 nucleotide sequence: TGCGCCAGCAGCCAAGAACCCCCGGGACAGGGTTTGTCTGGGGCCAACGTCCTGACTTTC. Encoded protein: CASSQEPPGQGLSGANVLTF.

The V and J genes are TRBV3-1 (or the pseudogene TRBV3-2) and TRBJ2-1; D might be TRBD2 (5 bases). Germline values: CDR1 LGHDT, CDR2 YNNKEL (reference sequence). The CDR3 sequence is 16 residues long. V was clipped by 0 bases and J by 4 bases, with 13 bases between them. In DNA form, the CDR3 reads TGTGCCAGCAGCCAAGATGGGCGGGTGGGTTACAATGAGCAGTTCTTC. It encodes CASSQDGRVGYNEQFF.

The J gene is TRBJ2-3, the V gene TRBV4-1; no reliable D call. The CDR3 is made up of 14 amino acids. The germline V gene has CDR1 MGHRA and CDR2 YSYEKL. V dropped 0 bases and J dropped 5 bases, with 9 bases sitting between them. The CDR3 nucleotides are TGCGCCAGCAGCCAAGAACTACCTCTAGATACGCAGTATTTT. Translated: CASSQELPLDTQYF.

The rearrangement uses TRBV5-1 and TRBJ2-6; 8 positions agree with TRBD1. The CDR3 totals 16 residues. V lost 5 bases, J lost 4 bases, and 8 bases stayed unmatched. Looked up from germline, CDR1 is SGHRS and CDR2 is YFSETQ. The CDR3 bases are TGCGCCAGCAGTTCAGGACAGGGCGGCGGGGCCAACGTCCTGACTTTC. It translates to CASSSGQGGGANVLTF.

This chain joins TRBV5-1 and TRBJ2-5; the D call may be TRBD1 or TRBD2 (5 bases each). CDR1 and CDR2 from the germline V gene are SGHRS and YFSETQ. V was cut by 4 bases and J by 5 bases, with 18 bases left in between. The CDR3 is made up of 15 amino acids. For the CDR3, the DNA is TGCGCCAGCAGCATGGGGACGGCCCTCCAGGAGACCCAGTACTTC. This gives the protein CASSMGTALQETQYF. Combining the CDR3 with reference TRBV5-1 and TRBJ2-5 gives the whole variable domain KAGVTQTPRYLIKTRGQQVTLSCSPISGHRSVSWYQQTPGQGLQFLFEYFSETQRNKGNFPGRFSGRQFSNSRSEMNVSTLELGDSALYLCASSMGTALQETQYFGPGTRLLVL.

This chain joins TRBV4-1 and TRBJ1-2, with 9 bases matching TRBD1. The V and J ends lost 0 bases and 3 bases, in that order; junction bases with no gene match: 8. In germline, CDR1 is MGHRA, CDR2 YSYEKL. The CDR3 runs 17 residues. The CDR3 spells CASSQDLEQGAYYGYTF. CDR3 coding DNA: TGCGCCAGCAGCCAAGATCTTGAACAGGGGGCCTACTATGGCTACACCTTC.

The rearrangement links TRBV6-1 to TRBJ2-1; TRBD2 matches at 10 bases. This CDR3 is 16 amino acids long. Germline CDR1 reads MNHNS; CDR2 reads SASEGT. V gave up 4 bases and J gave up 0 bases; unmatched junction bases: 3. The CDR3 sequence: CASSVRTSGSYNEQFF. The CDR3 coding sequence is TGTGCCAGCAGTGTCCGGACTAGCGGCTCCTACAATGAGCAGTTCTTC.

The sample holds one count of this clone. The chain's CDR3 is CASSETDPNTGELFF. The CDR3 coding sequence is TGTGCCAGCAGCGAGACGGACCCGAACACCGGGGAGCTGTTTTTT. The chain uses TRBV11-2 and TRBJ2-2; D is undetermined. V was trimmed by 5 bases and J by 0 bases, leaving 10 bases between them. The CDR3 contains 15 residues. Germline V gene lookup returns CDR1 SGHAT and CDR2 FQNNGV.

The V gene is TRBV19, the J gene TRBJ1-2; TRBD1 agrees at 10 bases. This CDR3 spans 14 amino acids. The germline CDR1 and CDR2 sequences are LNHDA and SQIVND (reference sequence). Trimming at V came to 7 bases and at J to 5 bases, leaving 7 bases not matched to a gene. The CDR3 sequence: CASTGTGVKYGYTF. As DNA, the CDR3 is TGTGCCAGTACCGGGACAGGGGTCAAGTATGGCTACACCTTC.

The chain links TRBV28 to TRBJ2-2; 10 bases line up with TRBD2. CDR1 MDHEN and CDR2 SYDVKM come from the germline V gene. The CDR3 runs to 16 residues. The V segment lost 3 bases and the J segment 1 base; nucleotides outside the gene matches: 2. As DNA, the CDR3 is TGTGCCAGCAGTTTTGGGACTAGCGTGAACACCGGGGAGCTGTTTTTT. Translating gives CASSFGTSVNTGELFF.

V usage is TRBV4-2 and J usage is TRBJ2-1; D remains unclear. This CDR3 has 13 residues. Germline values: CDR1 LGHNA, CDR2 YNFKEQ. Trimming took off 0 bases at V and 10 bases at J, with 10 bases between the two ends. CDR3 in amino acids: CASSQDQVLEQFF. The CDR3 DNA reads TGTGCCAGCAGCCAAGATCAAGTTCTCGAGCAGTTCTTC.

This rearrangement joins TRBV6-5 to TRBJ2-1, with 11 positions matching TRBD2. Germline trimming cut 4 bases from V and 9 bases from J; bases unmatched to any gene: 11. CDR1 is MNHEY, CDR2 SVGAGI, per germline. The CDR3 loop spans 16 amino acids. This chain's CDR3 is CASSSLSGRAEGEQFF. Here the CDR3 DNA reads TGTGCCAGCAGTTCCCTTAGCGGGAGGGCCGAGGGTGAGCAGTTCTTC.

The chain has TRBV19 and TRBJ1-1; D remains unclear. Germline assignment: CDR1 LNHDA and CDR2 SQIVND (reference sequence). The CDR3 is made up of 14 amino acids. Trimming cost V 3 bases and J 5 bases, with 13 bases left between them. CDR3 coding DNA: TGTGCCAGTAGTATTCAGACGGGAGGGACTGAAGCTTTCTTT. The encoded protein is CASSIQTGGTEAFF.

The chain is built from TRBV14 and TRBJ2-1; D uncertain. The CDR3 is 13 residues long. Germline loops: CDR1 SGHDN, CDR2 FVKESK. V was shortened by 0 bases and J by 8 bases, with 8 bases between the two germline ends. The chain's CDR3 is CASSQEIGYEQFF. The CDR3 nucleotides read TGTGCCAGCAGCCAAGAAATAGGCTATGAGCAGTTCTTC.

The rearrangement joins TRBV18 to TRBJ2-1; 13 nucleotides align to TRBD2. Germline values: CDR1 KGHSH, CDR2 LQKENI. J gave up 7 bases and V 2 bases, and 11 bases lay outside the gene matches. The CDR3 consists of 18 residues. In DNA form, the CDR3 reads TGTGCCAGCTCACCATGGGGACTAGCGGGGACGGGCAGGAATGAGCAGTTCTTC. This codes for CASSPWGLAGTGRNEQFF.

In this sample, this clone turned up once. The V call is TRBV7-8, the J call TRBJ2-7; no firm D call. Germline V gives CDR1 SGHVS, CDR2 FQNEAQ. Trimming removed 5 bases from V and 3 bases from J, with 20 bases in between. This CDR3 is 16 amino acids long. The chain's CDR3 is CASSAAKVRADYEQYF. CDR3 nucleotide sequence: TGTGCCAGCAGCGCCGCAAAGGTGCGCGCGGACTACGAGCAGTACTTC.

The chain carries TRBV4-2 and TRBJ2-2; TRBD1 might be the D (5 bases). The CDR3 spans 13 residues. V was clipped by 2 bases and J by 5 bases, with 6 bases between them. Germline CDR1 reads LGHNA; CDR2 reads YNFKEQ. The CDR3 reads CASSQKGTGELFF. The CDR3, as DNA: TGTGCCAGCAGCCAAAAGGGGACCGGGGAGCTGTTTTTT.

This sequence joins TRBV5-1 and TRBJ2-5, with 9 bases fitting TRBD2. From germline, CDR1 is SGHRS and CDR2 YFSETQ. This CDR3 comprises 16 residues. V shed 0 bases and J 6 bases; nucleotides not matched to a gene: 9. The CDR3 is CASSLEAGGPYKTQYF. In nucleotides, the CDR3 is TGCGCCAGCAGCTTGGAGGCGGGAGGGCCGTATAAGACCCAGTACTTC.

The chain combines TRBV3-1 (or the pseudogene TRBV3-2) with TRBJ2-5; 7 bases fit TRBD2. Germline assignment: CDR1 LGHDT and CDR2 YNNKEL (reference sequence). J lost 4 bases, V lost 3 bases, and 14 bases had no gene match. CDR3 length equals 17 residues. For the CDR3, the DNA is TGTGCCAGCAGCCACGGCGGGGCGGGAGTACGGGCAGAGACCCAGTACTTC. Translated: CASSHGGAGVRAETQYF.